Each of the 10 T cell receptor beta chains below was sequenced from the same sample in a study of shared clonotypes between healthy human individuals. CD45RO-negative CD8 cells positively selected for CCR7 made up the naive population, which excluded terminally differentiated effector memory CD45RA+ cells. TCRdb keeps only in-frame clones here, not all; method: immunoSEQ multiplex PCR. The sample shows some 2.1 million clones, 85% to 95% of them seen only once. Sequencing was performed on naive CD8+ T cells from PBMCs. The receptors shown here come from a man aged 18 to 29 in good health. Some clones in this sample may be carry-over from other donors' samples.

On this clone itself: This CDR3 is also generated by other DNA sequences in the sample. J is TRBJ2-7 and V is TRBV11-2; D is possibly TRBD2 (6 bases). CDR3 length equals 14 residues. Germline CDR1 is SGHAT and CDR2 is FQNNGV. V was clipped by 3 bases and J by 3 bases, with 12 bases between them. The CDR3 is CASSLVGGGYEQYF. The CDR3 coding sequence is TGTGCCAGCAGCTTGGTGGGAGGCGGCTACGAGCAGTACTTC.

V gene TRBV28 combines with J gene TRBJ1-2; a weak D match, TRBD1 (6 bases). CDR3 length: 14 amino acids. Trimming removed 5 bases at V and 1 base at J, with 11 bases between. Per the germline V gene, CDR1 is MDHEN and CDR2 is SYDVKM. This CDR3 is CASSLTGDNYGYTF. CDR3 bases: TGTGCCAGCAGTCTGACAGGAGATAACTATGGCTACACCTTC.

Comments on this clone: Relative to the germline gene, one junction end is altered; a read error may explain this. The CDR3 DNA reads TGTGCCAGTAGCATAGGACCTGGGGCGGCTTCACGAAAGTTCTTC. Translated, it gives CASSIGPGAASRKFF. This rearrangement joins TRBV19 to TRBJ2-1, with D perhaps matching TRBD1 (5 bases). Germline-derived CDR1 and CDR2 are LNHDA and SQIVND (reference sequence). This CDR3 comprises 15 residues.

As regards this clone: Other DNA sequences of this sample code for an identical CDR3. The gene calls are TRBV10-3 and TRBJ2-2, with unresolved D. V lost 4 bases to trimming and J lost 0 bases, with 0 bases between them. CDR3 length equals 12 residues. CDR1 ENHRY and CDR2 SYGVKD come from the germline V gene. The DNA for the CDR3 is TGTGCCATCAGTGCGAACACCGGGGAGCTGTTTTTT. This translates into CAISANTGELFF.

The V gene is TRBV5-6, the J gene TRBJ1-1; possibly TRBD1 for D (5 bases). This CDR3 has 12 amino acids. V lost 8 bases and J lost 4, with 12 bases in between. From germline, CDR1 is SGHDT and CDR2 YYEEEE. CDR3 amino acids: CASGGGGTEAFF. CDR3 bases: TGTGCCAGTGGTGGGGGTGGCACTGAAGCTTTCTTT. Full variable domain (rest looked up from reference TRBV5-6 and TRBJ1-1): DAGVTQSPTHLIKTRGQQVTLRCSPKSGHDTVSWYQQALGQGPQFIFQYYEEEERQRGNFPDRFSGHQFPNYSSELNVNALLLGDSALYLCASGGGGTEAFFGQGTRLTVV.

This chain uses TRBV27 with TRBJ2-2, with D unresolved. Germline values: CDR1 MNHEY, CDR2 SMNVEV (reference sequence). V was pared by 4 bases and J by 9 bases, with 6 bases between. CDR3 length: 11 residues. CDR3 sequence: CASSSGWELFF. The CDR3 DNA sequence: TGTGCCAGCAGTTCTGGGTGGGAGCTGTTTTTT.

This rearrangement joins TRBV7-8 to TRBJ2-7; D not certain. Between the trimmed V and J ends, which lost 3 bases and 0 bases, there was a span of 9 bases. The length of the CDR3 is 14 residues. Germline CDR1 and CDR2: SGHVS and FQNEAQ. The CDR3 loop reads CASSFLVSSYEQYF. The CDR3 DNA sequence: TGTGCCAGCAGCTTCCTGGTAAGCTCCTACGAGCAGTACTTC.

This chain joins TRBV27 and TRBJ2-2; possibly TRBD1 for D (6 bases). Trimming took 3 bases from V and 6 from J, leaving 14 bases between them. The germline V gene has CDR1 MNHEY and CDR2 SMNVEV (reference sequence). The CDR3 loop spans 15 amino acids. CDR3 amino acids: CASSLLLQGPGELFF. DNA for the CDR3: TGTGCCAGCAGTTTGCTTTTACAGGGCCCCGGGGAGCTGTTTTTT.

The V and J genes are TRBV6-6 and TRBJ2-3; possibly TRBD1 or TRBD2 for D (6 bases each). V was pared by 1 base and J by 1 base, with 9 bases between. The CDR3 totals 15 residues. CDR1 is MNHNY, CDR2 SVGAGI, per germline (reference sequence). The DNA of the CDR3 is TGTGCCAGCAGTTACTTGAGGGGGGGCACAGATACGCAGTATTTT. Translation gives CASSYLRGGTDTQYF.

The chain links TRBV6-6 to TRBJ2-1; 7 bases align to TRBD2. CDR3 size: 15 residues. CDR1 is MNHNY and CDR2 is SVGAGI in the germline V gene (reference sequence). The V gene end was trimmed by 0 bases and the J gene end by 8 bases; junction bases not matched to a gene: 7. In DNA form, the CDR3 reads TGTGCCAGCAGTTACTCCGGGACTACGGGGGATGAGCAGTTCTTC. It is translated as CASSYSGTTGDEQFF.